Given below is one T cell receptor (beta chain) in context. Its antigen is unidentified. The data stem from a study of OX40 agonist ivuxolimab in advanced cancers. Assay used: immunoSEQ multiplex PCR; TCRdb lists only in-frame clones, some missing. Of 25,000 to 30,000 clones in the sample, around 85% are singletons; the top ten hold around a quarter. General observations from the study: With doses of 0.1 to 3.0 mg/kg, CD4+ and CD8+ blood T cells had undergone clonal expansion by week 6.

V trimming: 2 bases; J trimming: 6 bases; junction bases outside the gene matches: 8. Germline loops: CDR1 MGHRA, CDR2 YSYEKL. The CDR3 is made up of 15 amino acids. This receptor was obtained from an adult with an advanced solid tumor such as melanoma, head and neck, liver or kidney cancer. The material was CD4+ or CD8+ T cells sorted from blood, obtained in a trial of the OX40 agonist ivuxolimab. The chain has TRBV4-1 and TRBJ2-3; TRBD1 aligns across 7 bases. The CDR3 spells CASSQTTGTADTQYF. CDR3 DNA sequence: TGCGCCAGCAGCCAAACGACAGGGACGGCGGATACGCAGTATTTT.